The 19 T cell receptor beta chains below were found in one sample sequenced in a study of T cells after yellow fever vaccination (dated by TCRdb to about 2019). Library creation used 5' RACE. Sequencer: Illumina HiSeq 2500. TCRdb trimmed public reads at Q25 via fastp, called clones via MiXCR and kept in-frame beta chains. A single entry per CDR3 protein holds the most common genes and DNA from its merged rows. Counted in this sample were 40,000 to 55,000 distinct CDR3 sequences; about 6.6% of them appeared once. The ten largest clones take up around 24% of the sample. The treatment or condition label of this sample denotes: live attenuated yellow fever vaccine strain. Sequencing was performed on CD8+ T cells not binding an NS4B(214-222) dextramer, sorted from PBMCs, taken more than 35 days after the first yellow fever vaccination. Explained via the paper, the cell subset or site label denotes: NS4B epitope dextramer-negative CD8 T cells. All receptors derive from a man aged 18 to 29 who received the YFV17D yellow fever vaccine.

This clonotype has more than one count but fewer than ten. CDR3: CASSLGREIYEQYF. For the CDR3, the DNA is TGTGCCAGCAGCTTGGGTAGGGAGATCTACGAGCAGTACTTC. This rearrangement joins TRBV5-4 to TRBJ2-7, with D possibly TRBD2 on 5 matching bases. The CDR3 sequence is 14 residues long. Germline CDR1 is SGHNT and CDR2 is YYREEE (reference sequence). Between the trimmed V and J ends, which lost 0 bases and 3 bases, there was a span of 10 bases.

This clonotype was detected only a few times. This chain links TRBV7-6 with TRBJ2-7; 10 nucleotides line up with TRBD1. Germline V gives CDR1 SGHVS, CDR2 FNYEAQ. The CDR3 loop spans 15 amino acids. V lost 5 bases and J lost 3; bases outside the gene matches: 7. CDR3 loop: CASSPARDRGYEQYF. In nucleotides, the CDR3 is TGTGCCAGCAGCCCGGCTCGGGACAGGGGCTACGAGCAGTACTTC.

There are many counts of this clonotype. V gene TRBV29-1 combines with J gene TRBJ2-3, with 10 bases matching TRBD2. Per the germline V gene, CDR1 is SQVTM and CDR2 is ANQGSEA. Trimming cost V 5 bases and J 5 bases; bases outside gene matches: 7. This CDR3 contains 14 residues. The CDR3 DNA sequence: TGCAGCGTTAAAATAGCGGGGGGCATAGATACGCAGTATTTT. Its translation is CSVKIAGGIDTQYF.

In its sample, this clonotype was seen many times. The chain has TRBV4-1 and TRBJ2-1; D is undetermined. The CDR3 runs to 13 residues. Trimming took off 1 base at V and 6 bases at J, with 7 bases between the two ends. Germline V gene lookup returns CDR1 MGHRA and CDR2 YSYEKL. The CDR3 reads CASSQVGLNEQFF. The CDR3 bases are TGCGCCAGCAGCCAAGTCGGCCTCAATGAGCAGTTCTTC.

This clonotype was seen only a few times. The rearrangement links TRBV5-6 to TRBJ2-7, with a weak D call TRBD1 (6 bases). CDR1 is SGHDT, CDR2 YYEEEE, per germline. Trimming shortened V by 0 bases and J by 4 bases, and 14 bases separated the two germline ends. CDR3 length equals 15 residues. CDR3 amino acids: CASSLARYREYEQYF. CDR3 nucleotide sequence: TGTGCCAGCAGCTTGGCCCGCTACAGGGAGTACGAGCAGTACTTC.

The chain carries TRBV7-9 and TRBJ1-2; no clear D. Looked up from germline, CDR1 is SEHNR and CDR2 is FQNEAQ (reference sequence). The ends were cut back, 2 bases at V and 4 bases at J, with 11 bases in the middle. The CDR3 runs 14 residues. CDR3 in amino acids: CASSLISAIYGYTF. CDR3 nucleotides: TGTGCCAGCAGCTTAATCAGTGCGATCTATGGCTACACCTTC. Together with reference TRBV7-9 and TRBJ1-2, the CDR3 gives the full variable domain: DTGVSQNPRHKITKRGQNVTFRCDPISEHNRLYWYRQTLGQGPEFLTYFQNEAQLEKSRLLSDRFSAERPKGSFSTLEIQRTEQGDSAMYLCASSLISAIYGYTFGSGTRLTVV.

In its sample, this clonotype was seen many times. The CDR3 nucleotides read TGTGCCAGCAGTTTAAATCCACAGGGCTTCCTCCACGAGCAGTACTTC. Translating it yields CASSLNPQGFLHEQYF. This chain links TRBV12-3 or TRBV12-4 with TRBJ2-7, with a weak D call TRBD1 (6 bases). The length of the CDR3 is 16 residues. The germline V and J ends were trimmed by 2 bases and 5 bases, with 19 bases remaining between them.

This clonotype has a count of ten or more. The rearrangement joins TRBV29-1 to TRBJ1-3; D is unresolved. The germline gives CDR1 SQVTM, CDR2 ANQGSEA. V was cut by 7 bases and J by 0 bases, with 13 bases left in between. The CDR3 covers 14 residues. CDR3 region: CSGLSSLSGNTIYF. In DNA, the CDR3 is TGCAGCGGCCTGTCTTCGCTCTCTGGAAACACCATATATTTT. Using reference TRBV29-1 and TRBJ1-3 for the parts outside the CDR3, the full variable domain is SAVISQKPSRDICQRGTSLTIQCQVDSQVTMMFWYRQQPGQSLTLIATANQGSEATYESGFVIDKFPISRPNLTFSTLTVSNMSPEDSSIYLCSGLSSLSGNTIYFGEGSWLTVV.

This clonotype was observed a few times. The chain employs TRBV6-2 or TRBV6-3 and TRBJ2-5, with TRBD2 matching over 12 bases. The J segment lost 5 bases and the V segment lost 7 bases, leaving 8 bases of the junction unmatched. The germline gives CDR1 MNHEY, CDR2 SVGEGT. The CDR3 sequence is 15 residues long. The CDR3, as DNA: TGTGCCAGCACCCTCCTAGCGGGGGGGCACGAGACCCAGTACTTC. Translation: CASTLLAGGHETQYF.

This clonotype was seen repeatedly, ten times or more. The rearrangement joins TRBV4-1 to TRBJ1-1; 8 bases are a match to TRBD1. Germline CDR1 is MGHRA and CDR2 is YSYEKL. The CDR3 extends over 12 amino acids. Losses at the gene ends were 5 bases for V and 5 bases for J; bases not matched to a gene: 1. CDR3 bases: TGCGCCAGCAGCGGACAGGGAACTGAAGCTTTCTTT. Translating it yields CASSGQGTEAFF.

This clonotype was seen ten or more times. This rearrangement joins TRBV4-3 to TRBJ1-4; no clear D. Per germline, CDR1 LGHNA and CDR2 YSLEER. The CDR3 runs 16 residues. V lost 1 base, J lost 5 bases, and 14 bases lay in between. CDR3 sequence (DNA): TGCGCCAGCAGCCAAGGGCGGTTACAGACGAATGAAAAACTGTTTTTT. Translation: CASSQGRLQTNEKLFF.

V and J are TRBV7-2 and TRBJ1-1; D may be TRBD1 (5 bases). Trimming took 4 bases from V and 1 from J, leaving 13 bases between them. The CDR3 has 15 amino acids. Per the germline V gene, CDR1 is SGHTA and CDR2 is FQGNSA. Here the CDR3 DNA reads TGTGCCAGCAGCTCAGCAGGGATTCCGAACACTGAAGCTTTCTTT. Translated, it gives CASSSAGIPNTEAFF.

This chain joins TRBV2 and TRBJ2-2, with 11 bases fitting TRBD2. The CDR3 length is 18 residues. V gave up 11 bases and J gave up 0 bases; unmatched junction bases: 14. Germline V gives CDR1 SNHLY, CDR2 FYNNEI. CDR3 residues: CALCWLLAGAPNTGELFF. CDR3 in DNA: TGTGCCCTCTGCTGGTTACTAGCGGGGGCGCCGAACACCGGGGAGCTGTTTTTT.

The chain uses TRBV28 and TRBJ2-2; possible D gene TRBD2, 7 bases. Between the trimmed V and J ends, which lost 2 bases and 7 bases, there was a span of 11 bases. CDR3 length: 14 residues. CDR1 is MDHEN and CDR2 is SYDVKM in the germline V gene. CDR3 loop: CASSLPGGFGELFF. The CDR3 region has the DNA TGTGCCAGCAGTTTACCGGGGGGCTTCGGGGAGCTGTTTTTT.

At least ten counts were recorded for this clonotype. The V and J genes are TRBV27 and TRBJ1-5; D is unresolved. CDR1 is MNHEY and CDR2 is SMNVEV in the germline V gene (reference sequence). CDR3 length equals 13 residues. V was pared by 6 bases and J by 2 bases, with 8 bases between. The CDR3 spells CASRSRGNQPQHF. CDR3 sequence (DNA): TGTGCCAGCAGATCTCGTGGCAATCAGCCCCAGCATTTT.

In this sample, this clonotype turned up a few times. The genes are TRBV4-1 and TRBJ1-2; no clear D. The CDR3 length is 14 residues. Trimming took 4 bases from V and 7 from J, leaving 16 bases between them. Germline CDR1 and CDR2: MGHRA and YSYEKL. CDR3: CASSPPRGSPGYTF. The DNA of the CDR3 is TGCGCCAGCAGCCCCCCCCGCGGGTCTCCTGGCTACACCTTC.

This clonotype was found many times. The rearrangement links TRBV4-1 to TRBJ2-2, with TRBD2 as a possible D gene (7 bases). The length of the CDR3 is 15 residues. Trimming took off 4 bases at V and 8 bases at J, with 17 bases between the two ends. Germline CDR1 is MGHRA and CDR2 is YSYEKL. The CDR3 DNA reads TGCGCCAGCAGCCCCGTGGGGGGGCGGATAGGGGAGCTGTTTTTT. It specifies CASSPVGGRIGELFF.

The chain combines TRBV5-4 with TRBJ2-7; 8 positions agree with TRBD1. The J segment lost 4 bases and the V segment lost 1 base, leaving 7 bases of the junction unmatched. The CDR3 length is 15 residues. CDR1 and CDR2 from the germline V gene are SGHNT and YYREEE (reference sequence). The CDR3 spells CASSLTGTGIYEQYF. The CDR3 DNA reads TGTGCCAGCAGCTTGACCGGGACAGGCATTTACGAGCAGTACTTC.

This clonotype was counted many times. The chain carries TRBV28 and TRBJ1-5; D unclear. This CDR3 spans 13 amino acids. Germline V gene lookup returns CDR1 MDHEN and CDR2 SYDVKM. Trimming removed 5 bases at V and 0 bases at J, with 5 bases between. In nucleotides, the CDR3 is TGTGCCAGCAGTCCCTATAGCAATCAGCCCCAGCATTTT. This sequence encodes CASSPYSNQPQHF.